This entry lists 29 T cell receptor beta chains sequenced from one sample in a study of blood T cell repertoires in COVID-19. TCRdb's table, derived via immunoSEQ multiplex PCR, lists solely in-frame clones and lacks some. Found here are about 83,000 clones, around 84% of them singletons; the top ten hold 20% to 25%. The specimen sequenced was peripheral blood. The receptors here all came from a woman of 80 years or more in a cohort sampled during active or convalescent COVID-19.

The chain joins TRBV28 to TRBJ1-3; 7 nucleotides agree with TRBD1. The germline V gene encodes CDR1 MDHEN and CDR2 SYDVKM. This CDR3 region has 17 residues. Trimming removed 1 base from V and 2 bases from J; junction bases left unmatched: 8. CDR3 amino acids: CASSLSPLDRAGNTIYF. CDR3 nucleotides: TGTGCCAGCAGTTTATCCCCGTTAGACAGGGCTGGAAACACCATATATTTT.

About this clone: Mismatch with germline at one junction end may stem from a read error. The chain has TRBV4-2 and TRBJ2-7; 7 nucleotides agree with TRBD2. Germline loops: CDR1 LGHNA, CDR2 YNFKEQ. The CDR3 consists of 16 residues. The CDR3 loop reads CASSHIPGLISHEQYF. The CDR3 bases are TGTGCCAGCAGCCACATACCGGGACTAATCTCCCACGAGCAGTACTTC.

CDR3 in DNA: TGCAGCGTTGAAGACTTCAGCTCTGGAAACACCATATATTTT. Translated: CSVEDFSSGNTIYF. The chain combines TRBV29-1 with TRBJ1-3; no clear D gene. The CDR3 length is 14 residues. CDR1 is SQVTM and CDR2 is ANQGSEA in the germline V gene. The V and J ends lost 0 bases and 0 bases respectively, with 6 bases between them. Drawing the rest from reference TRBV29-1 and TRBJ1-3, the complete variable domain is SAVISQKPSRDICQRGTSLTIQCQVDSQVTMMFWYRQQPGQSLTLIATANQGSEATYESGFVIDKFPISRPNLTFSTLTVSNMSPEDSSIYLCSVEDFSSGNTIYFGEGSWLTVV.

The chain employs TRBV14 and TRBJ2-3, with a tentative D call TRBD2 (6 bases). This CDR3 has 16 residues. The V end lost 4 bases, the J end lost 4 bases, and 18 bases lay between the germline ends. Germline loops: CDR1 SGHDN, CDR2 FVKESK. The CDR3 region has the DNA TGTGCCAGCAGCCCAACGGCTCGGGGGAAGGCAGATACGCAGTATTTT. Amino acids: CASSPTARGKADTQYF.

The rearrangement joins TRBV30 to TRBJ2-7, with D perhaps TRBD1 (5 bases). Trimming pared 8 bases from V and 2 bases from J, leaving 10 bases between. The CDR3 loop spans 11 amino acids. Germline V gives CDR1 GTSNPN, CDR2 SVGIG (reference sequence). This CDR3 is CALQETYEQYF. The DNA of the CDR3 is TGTGCCCTACAGGAGACCTACGAGCAGTACTTC.

The chain couples TRBV15 to TRBJ2-1, with a tentative D call TRBD2 (6 bases). The CDR3 consists of 17 residues. Trimming stripped 0 bases from V and 8 bases from J, with 20 bases between. The germline gives CDR1 LNHNV, CDR2 YYDKDF (reference sequence). In DNA form, the CDR3 reads TGTGCCACCAGCAGAGATCTGATTACTCGGGGGAAGCATGAGCAGTTCTTC. Protein sequence: CATSRDLITRGKHEQFF.

The chain recombines TRBV3-1 (or the pseudogene TRBV3-2) with TRBJ1-6; possible D gene TRBD1, 6 bases. The CDR3 spans 14 residues. Germline V gives CDR1 LGHDT, CDR2 YNNKEL (reference sequence). Trimming removed 2 bases from V and 10 bases from J, with 12 bases in between. The chain's CDR3 is CASSQTHRDSPLHF. The CDR3, as DNA: TGTGCCAGCAGCCAAACACACAGGGACTCACCCCTCCACTTT.

V is TRBV6-6 and J is TRBJ2-7, with D possibly matching TRBD1 (5 bases). The CDR3 is made up of 14 amino acids. Trimming removed 6 bases from V and 2 bases from J, with 14 bases in between. Germline V gene sequence: CDR1 MNHNY, CDR2 SVGAGI (reference sequence). This CDR3 reads CASRDTSITYEQYF. CDR3 nucleotides: TGTGCCAGCAGGGACACCTCGATAACCTACGAGCAGTACTTC.

Here the CDR3 DNA reads TGTGCCAGTAGTAGGGGACAGGGGGCAAATGAGCAGTTCTTC. Its protein is CASSRGQGANEQFF. The chain couples TRBV19 to TRBJ2-1; 12 nucleotides match TRBD1. This CDR3 has 14 amino acids. Germline loops: CDR1 LNHDA, CDR2 SQIVND (reference sequence). With V trimmed by 4 bases and J by 7 bases, 2 bases remained unmatched.

V usage is TRBV24-1 and J usage is TRBJ2-2, with TRBD1 as a possible D gene (5 bases). Germline CDR1 KGHDR, CDR2 SFDVKD. CDR3 length: 16 amino acids. Trimming cost V 0 bases and J 2 bases, with 9 bases left between them. CDR3 loop: CATSDLRQGNTGELFF. Here the CDR3 DNA reads TGTGCCACCAGTGATTTGAGGCAGGGTAACACCGGGGAGCTGTTTTTT.

This chain connects TRBV3-1 (or the pseudogene TRBV3-2) to TRBJ2-1; the match to TRBD2 covers 7 bases. The germline gives CDR1 LGHDT, CDR2 YNNKEL (reference sequence). V dropped 3 bases and J dropped 6; count of bases not matched to a gene: 11. The CDR3 is made up of 16 amino acids. CDR3 in DNA: TGTGCCAGCAGCCACGCTGGGTGGGAGGGAAGCAATGAGCAGTTCTTC. Its translation: CASSHAGWEGSNEQFF.

This sequence joins TRBV2 and TRBJ1-2, with 11 nucleotides matching TRBD1. Germline lookup yields CDR1 SNHLY and CDR2 FYNNEI. The V segment lost 3 bases and the J segment 7 bases; nucleotides outside the gene matches: 1. The CDR3 has 13 residues. The CDR3 loop is CASSEGTGGGYTF. The DNA of the CDR3 is TGTGCCAGCAGTGAGGGGACAGGGGGTGGCTACACCTTC.

This sequence joins TRBV28 and TRBJ1-3, with 9 bases aligning to TRBD1. Germline V gene lookup returns CDR1 MDHEN and CDR2 SYDVKM. With 5 bases clipped from V and 4 bases from J, the junction kept 6 bases outside the gene matches. This CDR3 region has 15 residues. The CDR3 loop is CASSPGTGRGNTIYF. For the CDR3, the DNA is TGTGCCAGCAGTCCAGGGACAGGGAGGGGAAACACCATATATTTT.

This sequence joins TRBV30 and TRBJ2-2; tentatively, D is TRBD1 (5 bases). Germline V gene lookup returns CDR1 GTSNPN and CDR2 SVGIG (reference sequence). The CDR3 runs 13 residues. The V end was cut by 2 bases, the J end by 4 bases, with 8 bases between. The DNA for the CDR3 is TGTGCCTGGAGTCCCAGGGTCACCGGGGAGCTGTTTTTT. Protein: CAWSPRVTGELFF.

The sample holds a few counts of this clone. The rearrangement links TRBV24-1 to TRBJ1-5; tentative D call: TRBD1 (5 bases). The ends were cut back, 4 bases at V and 9 bases at J, with 18 bases in the middle. In germline, CDR1 is KGHDR, CDR2 SFDVKD. The CDR3 spans 15 residues. CDR3 nucleotide sequence: TGTGCCACCAGTGACCGGGGCGGGACCCCCGGGCCCCAGCATTTT. Protein: CATSDRGGTPGPQHF.

The chain combines TRBV18 with TRBJ2-1, with TRBD2 matching 14 bases. With V trimmed by 5 bases and J by 4 bases, 7 bases remained unmatched. Germline loops: CDR1 KGHSH, CDR2 LQKENI. The CDR3 runs to 17 residues. CDR3 bases: TGTGCCAGCTCATCGGGACTAGCGGGGGTGTTTTACAATGAGCAGTTCTTC. Translation: CASSSGLAGVFYNEQFF.

This clone was seen more than once but under ten times. The DNA for the CDR3 is TGTGCCAGCAGCTTGTTGGCTACTCAGGGGGCAAAGGAGCAGTACTTC. Its translation is CASSLLATQGAKEQYF. The chain employs TRBV5-8 and TRBJ2-7; 8 bases map to TRBD1. The germline gives CDR1 SGHTS, CDR2 YDEGEE. The J segment lost 7 bases and the V segment lost 1 base, leaving 13 bases of the junction unmatched. The CDR3 contains 16 residues.

The rearrangement uses TRBV10-3 and TRBJ1-1; possible D gene TRBD1, 6 bases. Germline V gives CDR1 ENHRY, CDR2 SYGVKD. Trimming took 6 bases from V and 4 from J, leaving 12 bases between them. The CDR3 sequence is 13 residues long. The CDR3, as DNA: TGTGCCATCAGCAACAGGGAAGGCACTGAAGCTTTCTTT. Translating it yields CAISNREGTEAFF.

The chain couples TRBV6-5 to TRBJ1-3; 7 bases line up with TRBD1. V lost 6 bases and J lost 0; bases outside the gene matches: 5. CDR1 is MNHEY, CDR2 SVGAGI, per germline. The CDR3 has 15 residues. Here the CDR3 DNA reads TGTGCCAGCAGCCGACAGGGATACTCTGGAAACACCATATATTTT. Residues: CASSRQGYSGNTIYF.

The chain carries TRBV6-5 and TRBJ1-2; possibly TRBD1 for D (6 bases). In germline, CDR1 is MNHEY, CDR2 SVGAGI. V was clipped by 2 bases and J by 1 base, with 11 bases between them. This CDR3 spans 15 amino acids. In DNA form, the CDR3 reads TGTGCCAGCAGTTACGGGGCAGGGGTTAACTATGGCTACACCTTC. Its translation: CASSYGAGVNYGYTF.

The chain carries TRBV5-3 and TRBJ2-3; D gene unclear. TRBV5-3 is classed as an ORF, of uncertain function. CDR3 length: 16 amino acids. The ends were cut back, 1 base at V and 4 bases at J, with 16 bases in the middle. In DNA, the CDR3 is TGTGCCAGAAGCTTGTGTTTCGTCTTAGTCCCAGATACGCAGTATTTT. Translated, it gives CARSLCFVLVPDTQYF.

This rearrangement joins TRBV27 to TRBJ1-2; TRBD1 matches at 9 bases. J lost 7 bases, V lost 6 bases, and 15 bases had no gene match. Germline CDR1 and CDR2: MNHEY and SMNVEV (reference sequence). CDR3 length: 16 residues. CDR3 nucleotides: TGTGCCAGCAGCCCCCAGCGGGACAGGGTAACTCGTGGCTACACCTTC. It specifies CASSPQRDRVTRGYTF.

V gene TRBV3-1 (or the pseudogene TRBV3-2) combines with J gene TRBJ2-3; D perhaps matches TRBD1 (5 bases). The V gene's germline CDR1 is LGHDT and CDR2 YNNKEL (reference sequence). CDR3 size: 17 residues. Trimming removed 1 base at V and 6 bases at J, with 20 bases between. In DNA, the CDR3 is TGTGCCAGCAGCCAAGGAGGCTTAACAGGTCAGGCGGATACGCAGTATTTT. Translation gives CASSQGGLTGQADTQYF.

This chain uses TRBV5-4 with TRBJ2-5; 8 bases line up with TRBD1. Per the germline V gene, CDR1 is SGHNT and CDR2 is YYREEE (reference sequence). Trimming took 4 bases from V and 1 from J; bases not matched to a gene: 6. CDR3 size: 15 residues. CDR3: CASSGTGGIQETQYF. The DNA for the CDR3 is TGTGCCAGCAGCGGAACAGGGGGGATCCAAGAGACCCAGTACTTC.

The chain is built from TRBV6-5 and TRBJ1-1, with TRBD1 matching over 12 bases. This CDR3 has 14 amino acids. Trimming cost V 6 bases and J 8 bases; bases outside gene matches: 7. Germline V CDR1 and CDR2: MNHEY, SVGAGI. CDR3 residues: CASSRGTGGMEAFF. CDR3 nucleotide sequence: TGTGCCAGCAGCCGCGGGACAGGGGGCATGGAAGCTTTCTTT.

The chain joins TRBV11-2 to TRBJ2-1; TRBD1 agrees at 7 bases. From germline, CDR1 is SGHAT and CDR2 FQNNGV. J lost 8 bases, V lost 3 bases, and 7 bases had no gene match. This CDR3 spans 14 amino acids. The CDR3 nucleotides read TGTGCCAGCAGCTTGCGCGACAGGGTTCATGAGCAGTTCTTC. Amino acids: CASSLRDRVHEQFF.

The genes are TRBV28 and TRBJ2-3, with D perhaps TRBD2 (5 bases). Per germline, CDR1 MDHEN and CDR2 SYDVKM. The CDR3 runs to 16 residues. With 2 bases removed from V and 5 bases from J, the gap between germline ends came to 17 bases. The CDR3 nucleotides read TGTGCCAGCAGTTTAAGCGGAGGTGGCGTGGGAGATACGCAGTATTTT. Residues: CASSLSGGGVGDTQYF.

V is TRBV5-1 and J is TRBJ2-7; D is perhaps TRBD2 (5 bases). The CDR3 has 12 amino acids. V gave up 4 bases and J gave up 6 bases, with 11 bases separating them. Germline CDR1 is SGHRS and CDR2 is YFSETQ. The CDR3 DNA reads TGCGCCAGCAGCGACCTAGGGAGCGAGCAGTACTTC. It specifies CASSDLGSEQYF. The entire variable domain, with the rest obtained from reference TRBV5-1 and TRBJ2-7, is as follows: KAGVTQTPRYLIKTRGQQVTLSCSPISGHRSVSWYQQTPGQGLQFLFEYFSETQRNKGNFPGRFSGRQFSNSRSEMNVSTLELGDSALYLCASSDLGSEQYFGPGTRLTVT.

In this sample, this clone turned up a few times. V is TRBV11-3 and J is TRBJ1-2; TRBD1 aligns across 7 bases. The CDR3 totals 13 residues. Germline-derived CDR1 and CDR2 are SGHNT and YENEEA. V lost 1 base, J lost 8 bases, and 4 bases stayed unmatched. CDR3 bases: TGTGCCAGCAGCTTAGGGGACAGCGGCGGCTACACCTTC. The encoded protein is CASSLGDSGGYTF.